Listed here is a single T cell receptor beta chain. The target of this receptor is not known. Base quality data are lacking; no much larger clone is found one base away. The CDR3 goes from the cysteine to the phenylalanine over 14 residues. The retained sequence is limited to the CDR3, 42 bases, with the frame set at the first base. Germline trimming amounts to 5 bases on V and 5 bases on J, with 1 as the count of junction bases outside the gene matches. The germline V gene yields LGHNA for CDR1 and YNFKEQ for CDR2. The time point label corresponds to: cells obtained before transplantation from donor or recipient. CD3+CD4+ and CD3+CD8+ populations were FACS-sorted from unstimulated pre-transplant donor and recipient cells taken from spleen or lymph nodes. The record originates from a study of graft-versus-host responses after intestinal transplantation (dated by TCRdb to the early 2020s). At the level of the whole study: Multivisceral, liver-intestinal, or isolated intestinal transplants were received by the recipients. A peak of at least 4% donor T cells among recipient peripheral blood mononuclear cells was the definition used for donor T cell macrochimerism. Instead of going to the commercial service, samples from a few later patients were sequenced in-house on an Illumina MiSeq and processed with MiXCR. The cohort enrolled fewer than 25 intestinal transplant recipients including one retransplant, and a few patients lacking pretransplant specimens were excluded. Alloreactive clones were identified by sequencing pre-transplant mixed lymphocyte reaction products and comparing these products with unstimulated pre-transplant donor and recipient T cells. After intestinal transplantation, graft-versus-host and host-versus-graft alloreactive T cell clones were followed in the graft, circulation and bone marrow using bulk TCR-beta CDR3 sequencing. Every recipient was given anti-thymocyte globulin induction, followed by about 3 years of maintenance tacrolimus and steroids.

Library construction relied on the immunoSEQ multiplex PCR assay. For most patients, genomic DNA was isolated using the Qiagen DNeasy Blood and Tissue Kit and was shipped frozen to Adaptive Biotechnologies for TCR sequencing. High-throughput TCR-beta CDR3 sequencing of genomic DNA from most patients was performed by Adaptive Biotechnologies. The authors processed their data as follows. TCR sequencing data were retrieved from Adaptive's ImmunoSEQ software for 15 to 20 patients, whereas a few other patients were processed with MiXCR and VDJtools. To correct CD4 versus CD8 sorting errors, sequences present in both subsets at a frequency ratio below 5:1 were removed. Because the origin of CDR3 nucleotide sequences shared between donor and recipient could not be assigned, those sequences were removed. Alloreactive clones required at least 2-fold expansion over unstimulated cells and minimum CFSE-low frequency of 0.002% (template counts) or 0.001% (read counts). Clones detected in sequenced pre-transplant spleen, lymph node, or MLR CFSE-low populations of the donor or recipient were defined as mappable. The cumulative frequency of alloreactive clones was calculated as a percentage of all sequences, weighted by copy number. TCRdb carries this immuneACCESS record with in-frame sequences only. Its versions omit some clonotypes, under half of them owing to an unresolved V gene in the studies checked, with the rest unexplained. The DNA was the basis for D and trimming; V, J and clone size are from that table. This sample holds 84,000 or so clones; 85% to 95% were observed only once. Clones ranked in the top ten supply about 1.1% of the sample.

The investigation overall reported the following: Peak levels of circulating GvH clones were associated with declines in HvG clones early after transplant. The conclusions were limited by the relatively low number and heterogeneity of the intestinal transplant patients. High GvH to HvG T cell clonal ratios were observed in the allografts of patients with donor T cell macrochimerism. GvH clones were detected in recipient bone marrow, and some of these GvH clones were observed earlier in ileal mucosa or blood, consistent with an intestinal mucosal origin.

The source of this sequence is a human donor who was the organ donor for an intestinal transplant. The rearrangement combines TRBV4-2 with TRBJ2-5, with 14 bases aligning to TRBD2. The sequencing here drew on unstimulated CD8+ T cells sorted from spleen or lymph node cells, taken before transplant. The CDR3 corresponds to CASSWTSGGETQYF. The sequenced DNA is TGTGCCAGCAGCTGGACTAGCGGGGGGGAGACCCAGTACTTC.